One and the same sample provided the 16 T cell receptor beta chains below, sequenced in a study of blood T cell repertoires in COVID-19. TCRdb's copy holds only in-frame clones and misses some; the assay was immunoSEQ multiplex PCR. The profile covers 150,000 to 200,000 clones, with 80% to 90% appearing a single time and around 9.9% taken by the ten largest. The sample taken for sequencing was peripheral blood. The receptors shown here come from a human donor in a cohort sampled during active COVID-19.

This CDR3 reads CASTDSGLYAGYTF. CDR3 DNA sequence: TGTGCCAGCACCGACAGTGGCCTCTACGCTGGCTACACCTTC. The V and J genes are TRBV6-5 and TRBJ1-2, with D tentatively TRBD1 (5 bases). Trimming pared 7 bases from V and 7 bases from J, leaving 19 bases between. CDR1 and CDR2 (germline): MNHEY, SVGAGI. The CDR3 sequence is 14 residues long.

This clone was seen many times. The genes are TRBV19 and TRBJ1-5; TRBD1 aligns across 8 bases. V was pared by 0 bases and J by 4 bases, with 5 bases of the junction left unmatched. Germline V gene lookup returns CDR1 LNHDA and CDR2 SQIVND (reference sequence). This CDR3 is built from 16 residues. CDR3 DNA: TGTGCCAGTAGTATAGAACAGGGGGTTCGAAATCAGCCCCAGCATTTT. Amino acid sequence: CASSIEQGVRNQPQHF. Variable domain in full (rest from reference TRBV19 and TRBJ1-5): DGGITQSPKYLFRKEGQNVTLSCEQNLNHDAMYWYRQDPGQGLRLIYYSQIVNDFQKGDIAEGYSVSREKKESFPLTVTSAQKNPTAFYLCASSIEQGVRNQPQHFGDGTRLSIL.

CDR3: CASSLGTGGSAFF. The CDR3 nucleotides read TGCGCCAGCAGCCTGGGAACAGGGGGATCAGCTTTCTTT. V and J are TRBV5-1 and TRBJ1-1; 8 bases map to TRBD1. The junction had 9 bases not matched to a gene; V was cut back by 4 bases and J by 10 bases. The CDR3 is 13 residues long. Germline assignment: CDR1 SGHRS and CDR2 YFSETQ.

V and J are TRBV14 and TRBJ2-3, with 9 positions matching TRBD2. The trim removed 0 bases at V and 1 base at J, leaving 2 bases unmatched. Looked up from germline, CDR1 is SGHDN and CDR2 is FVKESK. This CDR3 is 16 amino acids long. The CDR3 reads CASSQDLAGRTDTQYF. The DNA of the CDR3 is TGTGCCAGCAGCCAAGATCTAGCGGGACGCACAGATACGCAGTATTTT.

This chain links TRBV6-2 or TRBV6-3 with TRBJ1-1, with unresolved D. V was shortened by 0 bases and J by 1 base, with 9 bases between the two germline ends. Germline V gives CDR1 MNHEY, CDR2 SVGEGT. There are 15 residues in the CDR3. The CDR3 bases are TGTGCCAGCAGTTACTCTCAGTCAAGGAACACTGAAGCTTTCTTT. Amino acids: CASSYSQSRNTEAFF.

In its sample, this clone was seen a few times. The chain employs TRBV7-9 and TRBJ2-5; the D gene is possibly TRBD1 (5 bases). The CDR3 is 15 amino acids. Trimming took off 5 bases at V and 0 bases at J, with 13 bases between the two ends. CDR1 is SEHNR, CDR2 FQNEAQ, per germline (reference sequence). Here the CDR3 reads CASSIRRVYQETQYF. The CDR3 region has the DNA TGTGCCAGCAGCATACGCAGGGTTTACCAAGAGACCCAGTACTTC.

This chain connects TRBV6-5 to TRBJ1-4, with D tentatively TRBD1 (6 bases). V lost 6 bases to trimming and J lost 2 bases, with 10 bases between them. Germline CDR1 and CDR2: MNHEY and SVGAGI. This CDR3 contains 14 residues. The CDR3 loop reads CASRGGQTNEKLFF. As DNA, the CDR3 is TGTGCCAGCAGGGGGGGGCAGACTAATGAAAAACTGTTTTTT.

CDR3 sequence: CASSPAGGGEKLFF. In DNA, the CDR3 is TGTGCCAGCAGCCCCGCTGGCGGGGGTGAAAAACTGTTTTTT. V gene TRBV11-2 combines with J gene TRBJ1-4, with D perhaps matching TRBD1 (5 bases). Germline CDR1 is SGHAT and CDR2 is FQNNGV. Deletions cut 5 bases from V and 7 bases from J, with 14 bases between. The CDR3 is 14 residues long.

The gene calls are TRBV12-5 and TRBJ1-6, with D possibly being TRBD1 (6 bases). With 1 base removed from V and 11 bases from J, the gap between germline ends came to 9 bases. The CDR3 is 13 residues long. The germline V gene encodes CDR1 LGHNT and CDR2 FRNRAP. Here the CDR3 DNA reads TGTGCTAGTGGTTTGGAACCAGGGGCACCCCTCCACTTT. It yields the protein CASGLEPGAPLHF.

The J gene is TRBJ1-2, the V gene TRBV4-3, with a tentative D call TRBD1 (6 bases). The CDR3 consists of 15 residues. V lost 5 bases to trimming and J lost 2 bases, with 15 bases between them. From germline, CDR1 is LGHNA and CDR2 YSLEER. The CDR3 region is CASSITPGHNYGYTF. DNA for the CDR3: TGCGCCAGCAGCATAACTCCGGGACACAACTATGGCTACACCTTC.

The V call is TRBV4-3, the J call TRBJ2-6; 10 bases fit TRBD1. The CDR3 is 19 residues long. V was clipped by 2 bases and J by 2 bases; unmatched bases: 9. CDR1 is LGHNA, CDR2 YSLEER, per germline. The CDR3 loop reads CASSQIKGQGTAGANVLTF. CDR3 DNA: TGCGCCAGCAGCCAAATTAAGGGACAGGGGACTGCTGGGGCCAACGTCCTGACTTTC.

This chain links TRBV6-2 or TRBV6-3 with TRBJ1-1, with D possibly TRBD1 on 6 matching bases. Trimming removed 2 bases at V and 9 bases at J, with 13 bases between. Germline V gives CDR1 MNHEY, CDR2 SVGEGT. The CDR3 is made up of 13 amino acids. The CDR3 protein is CASSYAVGQKAFF. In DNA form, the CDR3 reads TGTGCCAGCAGTTACGCCGTTGGACAGAAAGCTTTCTTT.

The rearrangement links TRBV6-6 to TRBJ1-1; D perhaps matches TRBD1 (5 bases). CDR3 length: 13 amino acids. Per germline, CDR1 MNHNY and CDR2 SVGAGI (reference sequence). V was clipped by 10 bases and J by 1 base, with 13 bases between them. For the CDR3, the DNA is TGTGCCACTACCAGGGATCCGAACACTGAAGCTTTCTTT. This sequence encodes CATTRDPNTEAFF.

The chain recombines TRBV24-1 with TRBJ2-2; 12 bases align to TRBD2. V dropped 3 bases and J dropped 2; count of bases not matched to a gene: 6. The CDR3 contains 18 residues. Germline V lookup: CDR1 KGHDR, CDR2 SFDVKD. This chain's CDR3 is CATSDPLAGGGNTGELFF. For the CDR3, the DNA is TGTGCCACCAGTGATCCCCTAGCGGGAGGGGGTAACACCGGGGAGCTGTTTTTT.

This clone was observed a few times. The CDR3 here is CASSVGGGGEETQYF. The CDR3 DNA reads TGTGCCAGCAGCGTCGGTGGGGGAGGGGAAGAGACCCAGTACTTC. The genes are TRBV5-8 and TRBJ2-5; the match to TRBD2 covers 7 bases. Per germline, CDR1 SGHTS and CDR2 YDEGEE. Trimming took 4 bases from V and 3 from J; bases not matched to a gene: 9. This CDR3 spans 15 amino acids. The whole variable domain, filled in from reference TRBV5-8 and TRBJ2-5, reads EAGVTQSPTHLIKTRGQQATLRCSPISGHTSVYWYQQALGLGLQFLLWYDEGEERNRGNFPPRFSGRQFPNYSSELNVNALELEDSALYLCASSVGGGGEETQYFGPGTRLLVL.

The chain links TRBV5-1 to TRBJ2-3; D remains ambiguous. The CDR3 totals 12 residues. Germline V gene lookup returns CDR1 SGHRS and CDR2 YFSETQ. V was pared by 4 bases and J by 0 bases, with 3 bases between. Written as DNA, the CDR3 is TGCGCCAGCAGCCTCAGCACAGATACGCAGTATTTT. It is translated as CASSLSTDTQYF.